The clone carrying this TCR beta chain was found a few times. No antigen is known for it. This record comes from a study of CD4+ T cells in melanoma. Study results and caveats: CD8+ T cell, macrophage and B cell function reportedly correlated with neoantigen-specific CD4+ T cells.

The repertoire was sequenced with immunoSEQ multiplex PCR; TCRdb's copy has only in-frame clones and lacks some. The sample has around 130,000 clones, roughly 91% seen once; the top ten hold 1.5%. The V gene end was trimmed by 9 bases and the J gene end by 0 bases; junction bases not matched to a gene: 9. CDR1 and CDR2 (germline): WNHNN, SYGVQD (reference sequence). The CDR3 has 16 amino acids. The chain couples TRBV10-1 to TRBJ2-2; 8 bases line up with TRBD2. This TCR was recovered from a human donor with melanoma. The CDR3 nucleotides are TGCGCCAGGGATCCGAGGGGACTAGCGAACACCGGGGAGCTGTTTTTT. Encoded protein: CARDPRGLANTGELFF.